The text below deals with one TCR beta chain. Libraries were prepared by immunoSEQ multiplex PCR; TCRdb keeps only in-frame clonotypes and omits some of them. The sample carries 200,000 to 250,000 clones, 85% to 90% recorded once. This sample is part of a study of blood T cell repertoires in COVID-19. Study-level information: There were acute and convalescent COVID-19 samples, and they came from the United States, Italy and Spain. Sample material is recorded as cDNA or gDNA derived from T cells, B-cell-depleted T cells, or PBMCs.

This CDR3 region has 15 residues. CDR1 and CDR2 (germline): LGHNA, YNFKEQ. Losses at the gene ends were 2 bases for V and 4 bases for J; bases not matched to a gene: 3. J is TRBJ2-7 and V is TRBV4-2; 12 bases align to TRBD2. The source material was peripheral blood. This TCR came from a man aged 25 to 40 with COVID-19, enrolled during active disease. CDR3 protein: CASSQTSGGIYEQYF. The CDR3 region has the DNA TGTGCCAGCAGCCAAACTAGCGGGGGGATATACGAGCAGTACTTC.